This T cell receptor (beta chain) was identified in a study of blood T cells in healthy people across ages. Study results and caveats: Estimates of total diversity, which came from one million sequenced T cells, were considered to be underestimates. In the absence of known donor CMV status, changes in expanded clonotypes were possibly confounded.

The authors ran a second PCR of roughly 7 to 11 cycles using a sample-barcoded 5' primer and a J-beta primer mix. Every single cDNA molecule received a tag from a template-switch adaptor with 12 random nucleotides. Each of the samples gave a minimum of 3 million paired-end reads that contained CDR3. TCRdb ran MiXCR on the 5' RACE reads and lists one entry per CDR3 protein. The sample has 1 million or so distinct CDR3 sequences; more than 35% are singletons. As to this clonotype: Antigen specificity is unknown.

Germline V CDR1 and CDR2: MNHNS, SASEGT. This CDR3 is 13 amino acids long. This clonotype was sampled from a woman in her fifties or sixties in good health. Sequencing was performed on blood. The chain uses TRBV6-1 and TRBJ2-5; D not certain. The closer fit of TRBJ2-7 to the DNA end suggests the J call may be wrong. The CDR3 region is CATKTVSAYEQYF. The CDR3 DNA reads as TGTGCCACCAAGACCGTATCCGCCTACGAGCAGTACTTC.